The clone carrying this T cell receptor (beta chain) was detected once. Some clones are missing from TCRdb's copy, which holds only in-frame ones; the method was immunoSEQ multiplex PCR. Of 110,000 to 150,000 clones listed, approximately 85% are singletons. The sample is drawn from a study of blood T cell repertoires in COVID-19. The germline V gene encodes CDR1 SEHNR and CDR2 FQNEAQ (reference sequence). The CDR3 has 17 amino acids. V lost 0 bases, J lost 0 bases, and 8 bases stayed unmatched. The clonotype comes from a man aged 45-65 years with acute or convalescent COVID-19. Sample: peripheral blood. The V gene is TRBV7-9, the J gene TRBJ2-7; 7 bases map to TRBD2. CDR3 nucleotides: TGTGCCAGCAGCTTAGCTTTGATCGGCGGGGGCTCCTACGAGCAGTACTTC. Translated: CASSLALIGGGSYEQYF.